These T cell receptor beta chains were read from a single sample in a study of blood T cell repertoires in COVID-19. Profiled with immunoSEQ multiplex PCR; TCRdb holds only in-frame clones, not every one. The sample has roughly 86,000 clones; around 85% are singletons. Specimen: peripheral blood. These receptors originate from a woman of 80 years or more with COVID-19, enrolled during active disease. CDR3s include the opening cysteine and the closing phenylalanine or tryptophan. The D gene is left open where the match is weak. Clone size is given for some rows only: seen once, a few or many times, or a class if the clone is expanded.

TRBV6-2/TRBV6-3	TRBD2	once	TRBJ2-1	CASSYSLAGWNEQFF	TGTGCCAGCAGTTACTCCCTAGCGGGATGGAATGAGCAGTTCTTC
TRBV4-2	.	.	TRBJ1-2	CASSRGGIYGYTF	TGTGCCAGCAGCCGCGGGGGGATATATGGCTACACCTTC
TRBV28	TRBD2	.	TRBJ2-7	CASTLPGGSYEQYF	TGTGCCAGCACCCTTCCGGGGGGTTCCTACGAGCAGTACTTC
TRBV5-1	TRBD1	.	TRBJ2-3	CASSLVAGGAPDTQYF	TGCGCCAGCAGCTTGGTAGCAGGGGGCGCCCCAGATACGCAGTATTTT
TRBV15	.	.	TRBJ2-7	CATSRDQGEINEQYF	TGTGCCACCAGCAGAGATCAAGGGGAAATAAACGAGCAGTACTTC
TRBV6-2/TRBV6-3	.	.	TRBJ2-7	CASSFTGFSYEQYF	TGTGCCAGCAGTTTCACGGGATTCTCCTACGAGCAGTACTTC
TRBV3-1/TRBV3-2	TRBD2	.	TRBJ2-2	CASSQTYRGLAGSTNTGELFF	TGTGCCAGCAGCCAAACGTACCGAGGGCTAGCGGGAAGTACGAACACCGGGGAGCTGTTTTTT
TRBV9	TRBD1	once	TRBJ1-2	CASSPPTGYGYTF	TGTGCCAGCAGCCCACCGACAGGGTACGGCTACACCTTC
TRBV5-1	TRBD2	.	TRBJ2-7	CASSLAGREGHYEQYF	TGCGCCAGCAGCTTGGCTGGGCGGGAGGGTCACTACGAGCAGTACTTC
TRBV5-4	.	.	TRBJ2-1	CASTPSAGNEQFF	TGTGCCAGCACCCCGTCCGCGGGCAATGAGCAGTTCTTC
TRBV7-9	.	.	TRBJ1-2	CASSSPRYGYTF	TGTGCCAGCAGTTCCCCGCGCTATGGCTACACCTTC
TRBV29-1	TRBD2	.	TRBJ2-1	CSVEKVAGGHSGPPQFF	TGCAGCGTTGAAAAGGTAGCGGGAGGGCATTCGGGTCCGCCTCAGTTCTTC
TRBV30	.	.	TRBJ2-5	CAWSAARRETQYF	TGTGCCTGGAGTGCCGCGAGGAGGGAGACCCAGTACTTC
TRBV7-3	.	.	TRBJ2-6	CASRPGTGVRSGANVLTF	TGTGCCAGCAGGCCCGGAACGGGAGTGCGGTCTGGGGCCAACGTCCTGACTTTC
TRBV13	.	.	TRBJ1-3	CASSLGGAGYSGNTIYF	TGTGCCAGCAGCTTAGGAGGGGCTGGTTATTCTGGAAACACCATATATTTT
TRBV27	TRBD2	few	TRBJ2-2	CASCLLAGGTGELFF	TGTGCCAGCTGCCTTCTAGCGGGAGGGACCGGGGAGCTGTTTTTT
TRBV9	TRBD1	.	TRBJ1-6	CASSVEQGNSPLHF	TGTGCCAGCAGCGTAGAACAGGGGAATTCACCCCTCCACTTT
TRBV3-1/TRBV3-2	TRBD1	.	TRBJ2-5	CASSHRGQETQYF	TGTGCCAGCAGTCACAGGGGCCAAGAGACCCAGTACTTC
TRBV4-1	.	.	TRBJ2-7	CASSRFQAGAADFYEQYF	TGCGCCAGCAGCCGATTCCAGGCGGGGGCGGCTGACTTCTACGAGCAGTACTTC
TRBV5-6	TRBD1	.	TRBJ2-2	CASSSTARGLSTGELFF	TGTGCCAGCAGCTCGACGGCCAGGGGGCTGAGCACCGGGGAGCTGTTTTTT
TRBV3-1/TRBV3-2	.	.	TRBJ1-1	CASSLLGGMNTEAFF	TGTGCCAGCAGCCTTTTGGGAGGGATGAACACTGAAGCTTTCTTT
TRBV21-1	.	.	TRBJ2-7	CASDGDRRYEQYF	TGTGCCAGCGACGGGGACAGAAGGTACGAGCAGTACTTC
TRBV5-1	.	.	TRBJ2-7	CASSLALVTSSYEQYF	TGCGCCAGCAGCTTGGCTTTGGTCACAAGCTCCTACGAGCAGTACTTC